A selection of T cell receptor beta chains follows, all from one sample in a study of T cells in Graves' hyperthyroidism and ophthalmopathy. A single record per CDR3 protein comes from TCRdb applying MiXCR to the multiplex PCR reads. The table records more than 500,000 distinct CDR3 sequences, roughly 14% of them present only once. The specimen sequenced was blood. The source of these receptors is a woman between 40 and 50 years old with Graves' ophthalmopathy. Both conserved end residues are part of each CDR3. The order of the fields is clone size, D gene, V gene, J gene, CDR3 DNA, CDR3 protein. D genes are given only for firm matches. Only some rows state a clone size, as once, few, many or a class for expanded clones.

many	TRBD1	TRBV27	TRBJ2-4	TGTGCCAGCAGTTTGTTTCCGGGACAGGGAGGGGAAAACATTCAGTACTTC	CASSLFPGQGGENIQYF
many	TRBD1	TRBV5-5	TRBJ1-2	TGTGCCAGCAGCTTAGGACAGGGGGCTGTTGGCTATGGCTACACCTTC	CASSLGQGAVGYGYTF
.	.	TRBV20-1	TRBJ1-3	TGCAGTGCTAGGGAGGGAACAAACACCATATATTTT	CSAREGTNTIYF
many	.	TRBV11-1	TRBJ2-7	TGTGCCAGCAGCTTAACTGACGCAGCCTACGAGCAGTACTTC	CASSLTDAAYEQYF
many	.	TRBV15	TRBJ2-7	TGTGCCACCAGCAGAGATAACGGGGGACAGCCTGAGTACTTC	CATSRDNGGQPEYF
.	.	TRBV20-1	TRBJ1-1	TGCAGTGCTAGAGATTCTTCCCCAAAAGGGGTGAACACTGAAGCTTTCTTT	CSARDSSPKGVNTEAFF
many	.	TRBV7-8	TRBJ1-2	TGTGCCAGCAGCTTAGCGGGGCTCGGGAACTATGGCTACACCTTC	CASSLAGLGNYGYTF
.	TRBD1	TRBV27	TRBJ1-2	TGTGCCAGCAGTGACACCGGGACAGGGGGAGGGAACTATGGCTACACCTTC	CASSDTGTGGGNYGYTF
many	.	TRBV6-5	TRBJ1-2	TGTGCCAGCAGCCCCGTGGGTATCTATGGCTACACCTTC	CASSPVGIYGYTF
many	.	TRBV14	TRBJ2-2	TGTGCCAGCAGCCAAGTCAGCGGGCGGCTAAACACCGGGGAGCTGTTTTTT	CASSQVSGRLNTGELFF
many	.	TRBV27	TRBJ2-7	TGTGCCAGCAGTCCACGGGGAGGGGGCCCCTACGAGCAGTACTTC	CASSPRGGGPYEQYF
many	.	TRBV12-3/TRBV12-4	TRBJ1-5	TGTGCCAGCAGTTTAAATTTGGGGGGTAGCAATCAGCCCCAGCATTTT	CASSLNLGGSNQPQHF
many	.	TRBV6-1	TRBJ2-7	TGTGCCAGCAGTGATGGCGGCCCCTACGAGCAGTACTTC	CASSDGGPYEQYF
once	.	TRBV20-1	TRBJ1-1	TGCAGTGCTCCGAGAGCAGCGGGGACTGAAGCTTTCTTT	CSAPRAAGTEAFF
many	TRBD2	TRBV10-3	TRBJ2-5	TGTGCCATCAGTGAGTTTGGCGGGAGTGTTGTGGAGACCCAGTACTTC	CAISEFGGSVVETQYF
.	TRBD2	TRBV12-3/TRBV12-4	TRBJ2-5	TGTGCCAGCAGTTTCCCGGGACTAGCGGATCAAGAGACCCAGTACTTC	CASSFPGLADQETQYF
many	TRBD1	TRBV11-1	TRBJ2-4	TGTGCCAGCAGCTTGGGACAGGGCTTAAAAAACATTCAGTACTTC	CASSLGQGLKNIQYF
.	.	TRBV5-1	TRBJ2-7	TGCGCCACCTCCGCTCAGTCCTCCTACGAGCAGTACTTC	CATSAQSSYEQYF
many	.	TRBV28	TRBJ2-7	TGTGCCAGTTCCGGAAGAGGCCTATTCTCCTACGAGCAGTACTTC	CASSGRGLFSYEQYF
many	.	TRBV7-8	TRBJ2-4	TGTGCCAGCAGCTTAGGGGGGCCCGCCAAAAACATTCAGTACTTC	CASSLGGPAKNIQYF